A single TCR beta chain is shown here with its context. This clone was detected only a few times. Its cognate antigen has yet to be identified. Base quality data are lacking; no much larger clone is found one base away. TCRbeta CDR3 regions were amplified from genomic DNA by means of the immunoSEQ Assay, a bias-controlled multiplex PCR. The source study handled its data this way. Within the assay, amplification of reference gene primers was used to estimate how many nucleated cells each sample contained. To quantify the absolute abundance of each unique TCRbeta CDR3 rearrangement, sequence reads were collapsed and filtered. For each sample, productive Simpson clonality was calculated by taking the square root of Simpson's diversity index across productive rearrangements. This immuneACCESS table, as held by TCRdb, lists in-frame sequences with V and J called but not all clones. Of the missing ones, under half trace to an unresolved V gene in checked studies; the others have no known cause. From that table come the V and J calls and clone size; the DNA was used to work out D and trimming. The sample table lists about 250,000 clones, about 80% of them with a count of one. The top ten clones comprise around 4% of the sample.

The data were obtained in a study of blood T cell repertoires in COVID-19 (TCRdb year 2020). With respect to the entire study: Samples covering the acute and convalescent phases of COVID-19 were provided by collaborators in the United States, Italy and Spain. The material from the prospective study consisted of cDNA or gDNA derived from T cells, B-cell-depleted T cells, or PBMCs. Deeply sampled blood TCRbeta repertoires from subjects exposed to, actively infected with, or recovered from COVID-19 were included in the dataset. The repertoires were made available in a free public database intended to serve as a resource for research on the immune response to SARS-CoV-2. Samples were obtained from the ongoing ImmuneRACE study (first 160 participants) and from some 1,200 subjects provided by 6 global collaborators. The sample metadata nearly always contained a de-identified subject ID, COVID-19 status, age in years and sex. HLA class I and class II types, where available, came from metadata supplied by the sample provider rather than from assay-based typing. Study-wide conclusions, independent of this receptor: Clinical and demographic metadata were provided uncurated, with the amount varying by source and participant.

As encoded in the germline V gene, CDR1 is SGHVS while CDR2 is FQNEAQ. A distance of 11 bases separates the germline ends of V and J, which lose 7 bases and 3 bases respectively. Including cysteine and phenylalanine, the CDR3 has 13 amino acids. Only CDR3 DNA is held: 39 bases, read in frame from base 1. Collaborating institutions collected whole blood in K2EDTA tubes following their own protocols. For TCRbeta analysis, collaborators shipped samples in one of three forms: frozen whole blood, isolated PBMCs, or DNA extracted from either of those sample types. This receptor chain uses TRBV7-8 and TRBJ2-3; the best D guess is TRBD2, with 6 bases matching. The clonotype was recovered from a middle-aged man with active or convalescent COVID-19. Sequenced input: peripheral blood. The CDR3 here reads CASKFSGTDTQYF. Read as DNA, the sequence is TGTGCCAGCAAATTTAGCGGTACAGATACGCAGTATTTT. The CDR3, completed at both ends by the reference TRBV7-8 and TRBJ2-3 genes, gives the full variable domain GAGVSQSPRYKVAKRGQDVALRCDPISGHVSLFWYQQALGQGPEFLTYFQNEAQLDKSGLPSDRFFAERPEGSVSTLKIQRTQQEDSAVYLCASKFSGTDTQYFGPGTRLTVL.